The 31 T cell receptor beta chains listed next were all sequenced from one sample in a study of CD8 T cells in Susac syndrome (dated by TCRdb to the late 2010s). The library was generated by the immunoSEQ multiplex PCR assay. RNA was extracted using the RNeasy kit, and roughly 0.45 to 1 ug of the RNA was reverse transcribed with random hexamers. TCRdb itself trimmed the public reads at Q25 with fastp, ran MiXCR and retained productive beta chains. Under each unique CDR3 protein, matching rows form one entry showing the most common genes and DNA. Here the sample has fewer than 200,000 distinct CDR3 sequences; 85% to 95% occur a single time. Of the sample, 0.15% to 0.2% is held by the ten largest clones. Sample: CD8+ T cells from PBMCs. All receptors come from a human donor with multiple sclerosis.

The rearrangement uses TRBV12-5 and TRBJ1-5; D is unclear. The germline CDR1 and CDR2 sequences are LGHNT and FRNRAP. The CDR3 loop spans 12 amino acids. The ends were cut back, 6 bases at V and 5 bases at J, with 8 bases in the middle. CDR3 nucleotides: TGTGCTAGTGGCACAACCCATCAGCCCCAGCATTTT. This translates into CASGTTHQPQHF. Full variable domain (remainder filled in from reference TRBV12-5 and TRBJ1-5): DARVTQTPRHKVTEMGQEVTMRCQPILGHNTVFWYRQTMMQGLELLAYFRNRAPLDDSGMPKDRFSAEMPDATLATLKIQPSEPRDSAVYFCASGTTHQPQHFGDGTRLSIL.

CDR3 region: CSASHRERINYEQYF. CDR3 sequence (DNA): TGCAGTGCTTCCCACAGGGAAAGAATAAACTACGAGCAGTACTTC. J is TRBJ2-7 and V is TRBV20-1; TRBD1 is a possible D gene (6 bases). The length of the CDR3 is 15 residues. The V end was cut by 5 bases, the J end by 3 bases, with 20 bases between. Germline CDR1 and CDR2: DFQATT and SNEGSKA (reference sequence).

This sequence joins TRBV29-1 and TRBJ1-2; D ambiguous. The CDR3 is 11 amino acids. The V gene's germline CDR1 is SQVTM and CDR2 ANQGSEA. Trimming removed 5 bases at V and 4 bases at J, with 8 bases between. DNA of the CDR3: TGCAGCGTTTCGTTCCGCTATGGCTACACCTTC. Residues: CSVSFRYGYTF.

The V call is TRBV6-2 or TRBV6-3, the J call TRBJ2-1; TRBD2 matches 8 bases. Germline CDR1 and CDR2: MNHEY and SVGEGT. V trimming: 4 bases; J trimming: 5 bases; junction bases outside the gene matches: 4. The CDR3 totals 14 residues. CDR3 amino acids: CASSFAGRDNEQFF. Here the CDR3 DNA reads TGTGCCAGCAGTTTCGCCGGGAGGGACAATGAGCAGTTCTTC.

The rearrangement links TRBV7-9 to TRBJ2-1; TRBD2 matches at 11 bases. This CDR3 contains 16 residues. The germline V gene has CDR1 SEHNR and CDR2 FQNEAQ (reference sequence). V trimming: 2 bases; J trimming: 9 bases; junction bases outside the gene matches: 9. The CDR3 region has the DNA TGTGCCAGCAGCTTAACTCGTCTAGCGGGAGGTATTGAGCAGTTCTTC. It codes for CASSLTRLAGGIEQFF.

The V and J genes are TRBV18 and TRBJ2-5, with 7 positions matching TRBD1. The trim removed 3 bases at V and 1 base at J, leaving 2 bases unmatched. Per germline, CDR1 KGHSH and CDR2 LQKENI. This CDR3 spans 14 amino acids. CDR3 protein: CASSPGTVQETQYF. In DNA, the CDR3 is TGTGCCAGCTCACCGGGGACAGTCCAAGAGACCCAGTACTTC.

The rearrangement links TRBV7-9 to TRBJ2-5; 8 bases match TRBD1. After removal of 5 bases from V and 5 bases from J, the junction contained 10 bases not matched to a gene. CDR1 is SEHNR and CDR2 is FQNEAQ in the germline V gene (reference sequence). The CDR3 has 15 amino acids. In DNA, the CDR3 is TGTGCCAGCAGCGACGGACAGGGAGAGGGCGAGACCCAGTACTTC. Translating it yields CASSDGQGEGETQYF.

The chain has TRBV30 and TRBJ2-7; D may be TRBD1 (5 bases). V shed 5 bases and J shed 8 bases, with 19 bases lying between them. The germline CDR1 and CDR2 sequences are GTSNPN and SVGIG (reference sequence). This CDR3 is 13 amino acids long. The chain's CDR3 is CAWEQTGTYKQYF. CDR3 in DNA: TGTGCCTGGGAGCAAACAGGAACCTATAAGCAGTACTTC. Drawing the rest from reference TRBV30 and TRBJ2-7, the complete variable domain is SQTIHQWPATLVQPVGSPLSLECTVEGTSNPNLYWYRQAAGRGLQLLFYSVGIGQISSEVPQNLSASRPQDRQFILSSKKLLLSDSGFYLCAWEQTGTYKQYFGPGTRLTVT.

The chain is built from TRBV27 and TRBJ2-2; 8 bases fit TRBD2. V lost 5 bases to trimming and J lost 6 bases; unmatched junction nucleotides: 8. This CDR3 spans 15 amino acids. Looked up from germline, CDR1 is MNHEY and CDR2 is SMNVEV (reference sequence). The CDR3 sequence is CASSPAGDGAGELFF. CDR3 coding DNA: TGTGCCAGCAGTCCAGCGGGAGACGGTGCCGGGGAGCTGTTTTTT.

This chain connects TRBV5-1 to TRBJ2-7; 7 bases align to TRBD1. CDR3 size: 16 residues. Germline trimming cut 1 base from V and 3 bases from J; bases unmatched to any gene: 10. Germline V gives CDR1 SGHRS, CDR2 YFSETQ. DNA for the CDR3: TGCGCCAGCAGCTTGAAATGGGACAGCGTTTACTACGAGCAGTACTTC. This encodes CASSLKWDSVYYEQYF.

J is TRBJ2-1 and V is TRBV3-1; D is ambiguous. The ends were cut back, 1 base at V and 7 bases at J, with 14 bases in the middle. This CDR3 has 15 residues. Germline CDR1 and CDR2: LGHDT and YNNKEL (reference sequence). CDR3 coding DNA: TGTGCCAGCAGCCAAGGCGAGCTAGTAGAAAATGAGCAGTTCTTC. Translating it yields CASSQGELVENEQFF.

This chain links TRBV6-1 with TRBJ1-2; D is uncertain. Trimming pared 1 base from V and 8 bases from J, leaving 11 bases between. Germline CDR1 is MNHNS and CDR2 is SASEGT. The CDR3 is made up of 13 amino acids. Written as DNA, the CDR3 is TGTGCCAGCAGTGAAGTCGGTGGCCCGGGCTACACCTTC. Translated: CASSEVGGPGYTF.

The chain employs TRBV6-5 and TRBJ1-1; D gene ambiguous. The V end was cut by 2 bases, the J end by 0 bases, with 10 bases between. This CDR3 spans 15 amino acids. Germline values: CDR1 MNHEY, CDR2 SVGAGI. The CDR3 here is CASSYGVGLNTEAFF. The CDR3 nucleotides are TGTGCCAGCAGTTACGGGGTCGGCTTGAACACTGAAGCTTTCTTT.

This clonotype has more than one count but fewer than ten. The junction and the germline gene differ at one end; a read error may be behind it. The chain recombines TRBV29-1 with TRBJ2-3; 10 nucleotides match TRBD2. Germline V gives CDR1 SQVTM, CDR2 ANQGSEA. The CDR3 sequence is 15 residues long. The CDR3 region is CSVFGLAEGTDTQYF. CDR3 nucleotide sequence: TGTAGCGTTTTTGGACTAGCGGAGGGCACAGATACGCAGTATTTT.

The chain uses TRBV5-4 and TRBJ2-7, with D tentatively TRBD2 (5 bases). Trimming took off 4 bases at V and 7 bases at J, with 18 bases between the two ends. There are 14 residues in the CDR3. Per germline, CDR1 SGHNT and CDR2 YYREEE (reference sequence). The CDR3, as DNA: TGTGCCAGCAGCCCGGAACGGGATTCGAGTGAGCAGTACTTC. Its protein product is CASSPERDSSEQYF.

The chain recombines TRBV29-1 with TRBJ2-7; 9 positions agree with TRBD1. After removal of 6 bases from V and 2 bases from J, the junction contained 8 bases not matched to a gene. This CDR3 contains 14 residues. CDR1 and CDR2 from the germline V gene are SQVTM and ANQGSEA. The CDR3, as DNA: TGCAGCGTGACCGGGACAGGGACCCCCTACGAGCAGTACTTC. Protein: CSVTGTGTPYEQYF.

The J gene is TRBJ2-7, the V gene TRBV4-1; D possibly uses TRBD1 or TRBD2 (5 bases each). The germline gives CDR1 MGHRA, CDR2 YSYEKL. There are 15 residues in the CDR3. Trimming took off 1 base at V and 0 bases at J, with 10 bases between the two ends. CDR3 nucleotide sequence: TGCGCCAGCAGCCAAGGAGGGGCAGCCTCCTACGAGCAGTACTTC. As protein: CASSQGGAASYEQYF.

The rearrangement uses TRBV9 and TRBJ2-2; no definite D call. V was pared by 3 bases and J by 5 bases, with 11 bases between. Germline V lookup: CDR1 SGDLS, CDR2 YYNGEE. The CDR3 has 14 amino acids. The CDR3 is CASSGERVTGELFF. The CDR3, as DNA: TGTGCCAGCAGCGGAGAACGGGTAACCGGGGAGCTGTTTTTT.

The chain carries TRBV25-1 and TRBJ2-4; D uncertain. V was trimmed by 7 bases and J by 0 bases, leaving 19 bases between them. The germline V gene has CDR1 MGHDK and CDR2 SYGVNS. This CDR3 spans 17 amino acids. The CDR3 DNA follows: TGTGCCAGCAATAAAATCTACAAGGTCCTAGCCAAAAACATTCAGTACTTC. Translation gives CASNKIYKVLAKNIQYF.

The rearrangement links TRBV4-1 to TRBJ2-4, with unresolved D. V lost 3 bases and J 4 bases, leaving 7 bases between the germline ends. This CDR3 region has 13 residues. The V gene's germline CDR1 is MGHRA and CDR2 YSYEKL. As DNA, the CDR3 is TGCGCCAGCAGCCAGGAACAAAAAAACATTCAGTACTTC. As protein: CASSQEQKNIQYF.

The rearrangement joins TRBV2 to TRBJ2-3; D unclear. This CDR3 has 12 amino acids. CDR1 and CDR2 from the germline V gene are SNHLY and FYNNEI. The V end was cut by 7 bases, the J end by 4 bases, with 9 bases between. The CDR3 DNA is TGTGCCAGCATCTCAAACTCAGATACGCAGTATTTT. Protein sequence: CASISNSDTQYF.

The V call is TRBV20-1, the J call TRBJ2-5; D is perhaps TRBD2 (6 bases). Germline CDR1 DFQATT, CDR2 SNEGSKA (reference sequence). Trimming removed 1 base from V and 4 bases from J, with 13 bases in between. The length of the CDR3 is 14 residues. CDR3 nucleotide sequence: TGCAGTGCTAGAGGGAGGGCCTGGGGAGAGACCCAGTACTTC. Translation: CSARGRAWGETQYF.

The chain is built from TRBV29-1 and TRBJ2-7; 12 bases are shared with TRBD1. Trimming cost V 6 bases and J 6 bases; bases outside gene matches: 9. The CDR3 covers 14 residues. Germline V gene lookup returns CDR1 SQVTM and CDR2 ANQGSEA. For the CDR3, the DNA is TGCAGCGTCGTACCCGGGACAGGGGGCACCGAGCAGTACTTC. Amino acids: CSVVPGTGGTEQYF.

The V call is TRBV6-6, the J call TRBJ2-5; possible D gene TRBD2, 6 bases. The CDR3 extends over 14 amino acids. In germline, CDR1 is MNHNY, CDR2 SVGAGI (reference sequence). The germline V and J ends were trimmed by 4 bases and 4 bases, with 13 bases remaining between them. The CDR3 DNA sequence: TGTGCCAGCAGTTCCAGGACTATCCTAGAGACCCAGTACTTC. It yields the protein CASSSRTILETQYF.

The chain recombines TRBV27 with TRBJ1-5, with D possibly being TRBD1 (5 bases). This CDR3 comprises 14 residues. Germline V gene data show CDR1 as MNHEY and CDR2 as SMNVEV (reference sequence). The ends were cut back, 5 bases at V and 6 bases at J, with 14 bases in the middle. The CDR3 nucleotides read TGTGCCAGCAGTCCGTCAGGGAATGTTCAGCCCCAGCATTTT. Encoded protein: CASSPSGNVQPQHF.

V is TRBV20-1 and J is TRBJ1-1; D remains unclear. Germline V gene lookup returns CDR1 DFQATT and CDR2 SNEGSKA (reference sequence). The CDR3 runs 15 residues. The V gene lost 0 bases and the J gene lost 2 bases, with 13 bases spanning the gap. The chain's CDR3 is CSARDRPSGNTEAFF. The CDR3 nucleotides are TGCAGTGCTAGAGATAGGCCCTCGGGCAACACTGAAGCTTTCTTT.

The genes are TRBV15 and TRBJ1-4; D uncertain. Trimming left V 6 bases short and J 4 bases short, with 12 bases between. This CDR3 comprises 14 residues. Looked up from germline, CDR1 is LNHNV and CDR2 is YYDKDF (reference sequence). CDR3 amino acids: CATSVIMDNEKLFF. The CDR3 DNA is TGTGCCACCAGTGTTATAATGGATAATGAAAAACTGTTTTTT. Together with reference TRBV15 and TRBJ1-4, the CDR3 gives the full variable domain: DAMVIQNPRYQVTQFGKPVTLSCSQTLNHNVMYWYQQKSSQAPKLLFHYYDKDFNNEADTPDNFQSRRPNTSFCFLDIRSPGLGDTAMYLCATSVIMDNEKLFFGSGTQLSVL.

The rearrangement joins TRBV5-1 to TRBJ2-1; D ambiguous. The CDR3 extends over 14 amino acids. V lost 4 bases and J lost 8, with 16 bases in between. The germline gives CDR1 SGHRS, CDR2 YFSETQ. The DNA for the CDR3 is TGCGCCAGCAGCCTGGACGTTCCAGGAGATGAGCAGTTCTTC. Translation gives CASSLDVPGDEQFF.

CDR3 coding DNA: TGCGCCAGCAGCCAAGAAGGTATCGGCTCTCGCAACACCATATATTTT. It codes for CASSQEGIGSRNTIYF. The chain is built from TRBV4-1 and TRBJ1-3; D unresolved. V was pared by 0 bases and J by 7 bases, with 16 bases between. Germline CDR1 reads MGHRA; CDR2 reads YSYEKL. The CDR3 consists of 16 residues.

The J gene is TRBJ2-5, the V gene TRBV15, with D possibly being TRBD2 (6 bases). Germline CDR1 and CDR2: LNHNV and YYDKDF (reference sequence). Trimming stripped 4 bases from V and 0 bases from J, with 9 bases between. The CDR3 sequence is 14 residues long. The CDR3 loop is CATSTRGNQETQYF. The DNA of the CDR3 is TGTGCCACCAGCACGCGGGGAAACCAAGAGACCCAGTACTTC. Complete variable domain (other parts from reference TRBV15 and TRBJ2-5): DAMVIQNPRYQVTQFGKPVTLSCSQTLNHNVMYWYQQKSSQAPKLLFHYYDKDFNNEADTPDNFQSRRPNTSFCFLDIRSPGLGDTAMYLCATSTRGNQETQYFGPGTRLLVL.

J is TRBJ1-4 and V is TRBV4-1; a possible D gene is TRBD1 (5 bases). Trimming stripped 8 bases from V and 5 bases from J, with 6 bases between. The CDR3 is 11 residues long. The germline CDR1 and CDR2 sequences are MGHRA and YSYEKL. The CDR3: CASGDNEKLFF. CDR3 DNA sequence: TGCGCCAGCGGGGACAATGAAAAACTGTTTTTT.